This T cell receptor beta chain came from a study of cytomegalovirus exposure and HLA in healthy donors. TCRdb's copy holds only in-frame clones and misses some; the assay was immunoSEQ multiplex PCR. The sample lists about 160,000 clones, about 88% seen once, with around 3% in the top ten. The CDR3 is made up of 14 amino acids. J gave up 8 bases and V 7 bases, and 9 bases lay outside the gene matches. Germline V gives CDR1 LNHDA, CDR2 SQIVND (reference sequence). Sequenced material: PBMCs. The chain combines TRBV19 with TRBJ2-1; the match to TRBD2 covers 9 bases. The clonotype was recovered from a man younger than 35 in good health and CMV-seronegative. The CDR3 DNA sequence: TGTGCCAGTATGGCGGCGGGAGGGGGATATGAGCAGTTCTTC. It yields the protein CASMAAGGGYEQFF. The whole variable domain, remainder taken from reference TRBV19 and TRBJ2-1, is DGGITQSPKYLFRKEGQNVTLSCEQNLNHDAMYWYRQDPGQGLRLIYYSQIVNDFQKGDIAEGYSVSREKKESFPLTVTSAQKNPTAFYLCASMAAGGGYEQFFGPGTRLTVL.